The present T cell receptor (beta chain) was sequenced within a study of Graves' ophthalmopathy and Graves' hyperthyroidism. RNA transcripts provided the template for amplifying TCR beta CDR3 regions. RT-PCR was first run with HTBI primers, then multiplex PCR in a second round. TCRdb called the multiplex PCR reads again in MiXCR, with one record for every CDR3 protein. Here the sample spans roughly 14,000 distinct CDR3 sequences, 50% being singletons. This clonotype was picked up one time. No conserved phenylalanine or tryptophan is present at the end of the CDR3, so a read error is the likely explanation. The sequence came from a woman aged 25 to 39 with Graves' ophthalmopathy. The sequenced sample was peripheral blood.

Here the CDR3 DNA reads TGCGCCAGCAGCTCCGGGACTAGCGGGAGAACCTACGGGCAGTACCTC. Its protein is CASSSGTSGRTYGQYL. The chain joins TRBV7-2 to TRBJ2-7; 14 bases agree with TRBD2. CDR3 size: 16 residues. Germline assignment: CDR1 SGHTA and CDR2 FQGNSA.